A single sample gave rise to the 9 T cell receptor beta chains below, sequenced in a study of T-cell memory formation after mild COVID-19. In TCRdb, the 5' RACE reads were re-called with MiXCR into one record per CDR3 protein. The repertoire holds some 86,000 distinct CDR3 sequences, around a quarter seen once, with under 45% in the top ten. What was sequenced was PBMCs or a T cell subset sorted from them (not recorded which). The receptors stem from a man aged 18 to 30 who had mild COVID-19 (a few samples of this study predate the infection). Cell type and time point are not known.

V is TRBV12-3 or TRBV12-4 and J is TRBJ2-7; tentatively, D is TRBD2 (5 bases). The CDR3 length is 15 residues. Trimming stripped 5 bases from V and 1 base from J, with 15 bases between. Written as DNA, the CDR3 is TGTGCCAGCAGTCCCTTAGAGGGCAGATCCTACGAGCAGTACTTC. This translates into CASSPLEGRSYEQYF.

V and J are TRBV5-5 and TRBJ1-1; D not certain. The germline V gene encodes CDR1 SGHKS and CDR2 YYEKEE (reference sequence). The CDR3 has 11 residues. The V and J ends lost 6 bases and 5 bases respectively, with 8 bases between them. The CDR3 DNA reads TGTGCCAGCACCCTAAGGACTGAAGCTTTCTTT. This gives the protein CASTLRTEAFF.

V usage is TRBV12-3 or TRBV12-4 and J usage is TRBJ2-1, with D unresolved. V was shortened by 3 bases and J by 6 bases, with 6 bases between the two germline ends. This CDR3 is 12 amino acids long. The chain's CDR3 is CASSFNLNEQFF. In DNA, the CDR3 is TGTGCCAGCAGTTTTAACCTCAATGAGCAGTTCTTC.

This clonotype was observed a few times. V gene TRBV5-1 combines with J gene TRBJ2-1, with TRBD1 matching over 8 bases. The germline gives CDR1 SGHRS, CDR2 YFSETQ. The length of the CDR3 is 13 residues. The V segment lost 4 bases and the J segment 10 bases; nucleotides outside the gene matches: 7. CDR3 amino acids: CASSKGQGMEQFF. The CDR3 coding sequence is TGCGCCAGCAGCAAAGGACAGGGTATGGAGCAGTTCTTC.

The V and J genes are TRBV12-3 or TRBV12-4 and TRBJ1-5, with unresolved D. The CDR3 is made up of 13 amino acids. Trimming removed 0 bases at V and 5 bases at J, with 5 bases between. The CDR3 region has the DNA TGTGCCAGCAGTTTAGCGGGTCATCAGCCCCAGCATTTT. Translating it yields CASSLAGHQPQHF.

This clonotype was detected a few times. This rearrangement joins TRBV7-9 to TRBJ2-5; tentatively, D is TRBD1 (5 bases). CDR1 and CDR2 from the germline V gene are SEHNR and FQNEAQ (reference sequence). Trimming stripped 9 bases from V and 5 bases from J, with 16 bases between. The CDR3 has 13 residues. The CDR3: CASQGPPRETQYF. For the CDR3, the DNA is TGTGCCAGTCAGGGCCCGCCCAGGGAGACCCAGTACTTC.

This clonotype has just a few counts. The chain combines TRBV12-3 or TRBV12-4 with TRBJ1-4; the D gene is possibly TRBD1 (5 bases). CDR3 length equals 16 residues. Trimming cost V 6 bases and J 7 bases, with 21 bases left between them. The CDR3 DNA is TGTGCCAGCAGCCCCCGAGGGGAGGGTCTGGCTGAAAAACTGTTTTTT. It encodes CASSPRGEGLAEKLFF.

DNA for the CDR3: TGTGCCAGCAGTTTAGGAGAATTTCAGTACTTC. This codes for CASSLGEFQYF. The rearrangement uses TRBV12-3 or TRBV12-4 and TRBJ2-4; no definite D call. V lost 1 base to trimming and J lost 11 bases, with 6 bases between them. The CDR3 covers 11 residues.

The chain carries TRBV4-2 and TRBJ2-7; D is perhaps TRBD1 or TRBD2 (5 bases each). Trimming pared 6 bases from V and 3 bases from J, leaving 18 bases between. This CDR3 region has 15 residues. Germline CDR1 reads LGHNA; CDR2 reads YNFKEQ. Written as DNA, the CDR3 is TGTGCCAGCAGGCAACAAGCTGGGGGAGTCTACGAGCAGTACTTC. As protein: CASRQQAGGVYEQYF.